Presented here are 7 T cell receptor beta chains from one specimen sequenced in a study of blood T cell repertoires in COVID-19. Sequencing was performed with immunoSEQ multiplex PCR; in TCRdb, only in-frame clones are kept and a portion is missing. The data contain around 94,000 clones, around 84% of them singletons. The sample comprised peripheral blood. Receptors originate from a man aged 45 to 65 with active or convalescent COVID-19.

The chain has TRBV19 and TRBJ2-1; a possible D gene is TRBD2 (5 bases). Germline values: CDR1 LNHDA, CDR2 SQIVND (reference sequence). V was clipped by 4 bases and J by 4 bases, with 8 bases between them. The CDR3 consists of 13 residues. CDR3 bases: TGTGCCAGTAGTACACTAGGATACAATGAGCAGTTCTTC. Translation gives CASSTLGYNEQFF.

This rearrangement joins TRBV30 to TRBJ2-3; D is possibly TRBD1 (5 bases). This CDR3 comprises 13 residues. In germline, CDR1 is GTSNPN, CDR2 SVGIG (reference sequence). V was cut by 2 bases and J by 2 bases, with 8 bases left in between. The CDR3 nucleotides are TGTGCCTGGAGTTCAGGGATCACAGATACGCAGTATTTT. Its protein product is CAWSSGITDTQYF. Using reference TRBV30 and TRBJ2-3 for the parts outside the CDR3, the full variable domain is SQTIHQWPATLVQPVGSPLSLECTVEGTSNPNLYWYRQAAGRGLQLLFYSVGIGQISSEVPQNLSASRPQDRQFILSSKKLLLSDSGFYLCAWSSGITDTQYFGPGTRLTVL.

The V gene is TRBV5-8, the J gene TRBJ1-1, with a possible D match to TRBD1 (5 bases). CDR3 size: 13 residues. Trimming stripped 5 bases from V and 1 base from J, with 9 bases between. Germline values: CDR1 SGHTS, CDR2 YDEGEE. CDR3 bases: TGTGCCAGCAGGCTGGGGGGGAACACTGAAGCTTTCTTT. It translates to CASRLGGNTEAFF.

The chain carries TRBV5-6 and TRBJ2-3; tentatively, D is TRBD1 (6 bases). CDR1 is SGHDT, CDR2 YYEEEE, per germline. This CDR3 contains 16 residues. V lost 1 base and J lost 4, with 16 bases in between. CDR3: CASSLRGTKPADTQYF. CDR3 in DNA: TGTGCCAGCAGCTTGAGGGGGACAAAGCCTGCAGATACGCAGTATTTT.

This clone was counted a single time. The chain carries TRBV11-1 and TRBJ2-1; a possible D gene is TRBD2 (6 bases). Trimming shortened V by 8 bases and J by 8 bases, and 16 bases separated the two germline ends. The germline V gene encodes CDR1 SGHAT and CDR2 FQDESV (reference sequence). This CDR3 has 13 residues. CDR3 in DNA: TGTGCCAGCGGCCTCCCGGGGGTCGATGAGCAGTTCTTC. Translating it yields CASGLPGVDEQFF.

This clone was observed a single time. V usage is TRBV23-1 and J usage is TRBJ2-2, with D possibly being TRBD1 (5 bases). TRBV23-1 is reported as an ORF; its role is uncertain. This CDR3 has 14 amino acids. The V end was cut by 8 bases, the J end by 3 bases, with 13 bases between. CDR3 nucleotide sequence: TGCGCCAGCTTCGCCGTAGGGGACACCGGGGAGCTGTTTTTT. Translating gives CASFAVGDTGELFF.

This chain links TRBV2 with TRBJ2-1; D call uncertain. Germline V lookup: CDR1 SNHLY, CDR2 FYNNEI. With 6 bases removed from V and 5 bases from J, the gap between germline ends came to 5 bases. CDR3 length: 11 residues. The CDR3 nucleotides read TGTGCCAGCAGGGGCAACAATGAGCAGTTCTTC. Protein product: CASRGNNEQFF.